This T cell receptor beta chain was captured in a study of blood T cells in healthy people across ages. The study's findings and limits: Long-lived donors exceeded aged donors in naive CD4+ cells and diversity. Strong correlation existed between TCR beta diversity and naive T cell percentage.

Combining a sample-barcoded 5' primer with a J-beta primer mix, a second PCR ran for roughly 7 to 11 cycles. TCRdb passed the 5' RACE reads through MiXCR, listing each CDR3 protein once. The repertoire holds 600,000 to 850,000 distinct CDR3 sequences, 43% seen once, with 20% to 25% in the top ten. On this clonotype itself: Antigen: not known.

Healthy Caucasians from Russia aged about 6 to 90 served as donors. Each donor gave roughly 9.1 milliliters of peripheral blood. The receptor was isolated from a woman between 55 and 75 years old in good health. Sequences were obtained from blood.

CDR3 region: CASSLGPGESGGYTF. The CDR3 nucleotides read TGCGCCAGCAGCTTGGGCCCAGGCGAAAGCGGAGGCTACACCTTC. The chain carries TRBV5-1 and TRBJ1-2, with D uncertain. In germline, CDR1 is SGHRS, CDR2 YFSETQ. The CDR3 runs 15 residues. The V end was cut by 0 bases, the J end by 8 bases, with 17 bases between.